These 23 T cell receptor beta chains were all obtained from the same sample, sequenced in a study of cytomegalovirus exposure and HLA in healthy donors. Primers included in the PCR were 60 Vbeta and 13 Jbeta primers. This table comes from immunoSEQ multiplex PCR, and its TCRdb copy is limited to in-frame clones, with some not included. The sample records 100,000 to 150,000 clones, roughly 72% being singletons. Sequencing used PBMCs. The source of these receptors is a woman aged 45 to 65 in good health and CMV-seronegative.

The rearrangement uses TRBV19 and TRBJ1-1; perhaps TRBD1 as D (5 bases). Germline CDR1 reads LNHDA; CDR2 reads SQIVND (reference sequence). Trimming stripped 7 bases from V and 1 base from J, with 13 bases between. CDR3 size: 14 residues. In nucleotides, the CDR3 is TGTGCCAGTACCCCGACAGCAAGGAACACTGAAGCTTTCTTT. This encodes CASTPTARNTEAFF. The complete variable domain, with remaining parts taken from reference TRBV19 and TRBJ1-1, reads DGGITQSPKYLFRKEGQNVTLSCEQNLNHDAMYWYRQDPGQGLRLIYYSQIVNDFQKGDIAEGYSVSREKKESFPLTVTSAQKNPTAFYLCASTPTARNTEAFFGQGTRLTVV.

This CDR3 reads CASSQEVGPDTQYF. The CDR3 nucleotides are TGTGCCAGCAGCCAAGAGGTGGGCCCAGATACGCAGTATTTT. This chain joins TRBV14 and TRBJ2-3; D call uncertain. Germline values: CDR1 SGHDN, CDR2 FVKESK. The ends were cut back, 0 bases at V and 4 bases at J, with 8 bases in the middle. This CDR3 region has 14 residues.

The V gene is TRBV27, the J gene TRBJ2-7, with 9 bases aligning to TRBD2. V was clipped by 6 bases and J by 2 bases; unmatched bases: 5. The length of the CDR3 is 14 residues. CDR1 and CDR2 from the germline V gene are MNHEY and SMNVEV (reference sequence). Here the CDR3 reads CASRMTSGPYEQYF. CDR3 DNA sequence: TGTGCCAGCAGGATGACTAGCGGCCCCTACGAGCAGTACTTC.

There are a few counts of this clone. The gene calls are TRBV9 and TRBJ1-1; weak D call: TRBD1 (5 bases). The V gene's germline CDR1 is SGDLS and CDR2 YYNGEE. V gave up 0 bases and J gave up 0 bases, with 9 bases separating them. The CDR3 consists of 15 residues. The CDR3 DNA reads as TGTGCCAGCAGCGTAGGGGGCCGGATGAACACTGAAGCTTTCTTT. It translates to CASSVGGRMNTEAFF. The full variable domain, with the rest looked up from reference TRBV9 and TRBJ1-1, is DSGVTQTPKHLITATGQRVTLRCSPRSGDLSVYWYQQSLDQGLQFLIQYYNGEERAKGNILERFSAQQFPDLHSELNLSSLELGDSALYFCASSVGGRMNTEAFFGQGTRLTVV.

The V gene is TRBV7-6, the J gene TRBJ2-7; D is uncertain. The CDR3 is 12 residues long. Germline loops: CDR1 SGHVS, CDR2 FNYEAQ. V lost 1 base to trimming and J lost 4 bases, with 5 bases between them. The CDR3 coding sequence is TGTGCCAGCAGCTTAGATCCTTACGAGCAGTACTTC. Translation gives CASSLDPYEQYF.

The sample holds one count of this clone. This rearrangement joins TRBV7-3 to TRBJ2-5; D is unresolved. The V and J ends lost 6 bases and 4 bases respectively, with 12 bases between them. Germline CDR1 and CDR2: SGHTA and FQGTGA. The CDR3 is 13 residues long. CDR3 nucleotides: TGTGCCAGCAGTGTCGGCGGAAGAGAGACCCAGTACTTC. Translating it yields CASSVGGRETQYF.

The chain recombines TRBV25-1 with TRBJ1-1; D may be TRBD1 (6 bases). Looked up from germline, CDR1 is MGHDK and CDR2 is SYGVNS. The CDR3 spans 13 residues. Between the trimmed V and J ends, which lost 4 bases and 6 bases, there was a span of 12 bases. CDR3 amino acids: CASSVKTGAEAFF. The DNA for the CDR3 is TGTGCCAGCAGTGTAAAGACAGGTGCTGAAGCTTTCTTT.

This clone was seen a handful of times. The chain's CDR3 is CASSGQGISYEQYF. The CDR3 region has the DNA TGTGCCAGCAGTGGACAGGGTATTTCCTACGAGCAGTACTTC. This chain joins TRBV25-1 and TRBJ2-7; 7 nucleotides line up with TRBD1. CDR1 and CDR2 (germline): MGHDK, SYGVNS. The CDR3 spans 14 residues. The junction had 4 bases not matched to a gene; V was cut back by 4 bases and J by 1 base.

This chain joins TRBV4-2 and TRBJ1-1; D may be TRBD1 (6 bases). The CDR3 spans 16 residues. Trimming left V 2 bases short and J 1 base short, with 14 bases between. Germline CDR1 is LGHNA and CDR2 is YNFKEQ. The CDR3 is CASSQRVQGPNTEAFF. DNA for the CDR3: TGTGCCAGCAGCCAACGGGTACAGGGCCCGAACACTGAAGCTTTCTTT.

The chain uses TRBV6-5 and TRBJ2-1; a possible D gene is TRBD1 (5 bases). The germline V gene encodes CDR1 MNHEY and CDR2 SVGAGI. The V end lost 8 bases, the J end lost 6 bases, and 14 bases lay between the germline ends. The CDR3 has 13 residues. DNA of the CDR3: TGTGCCAGCTTCGACAGAAATTTCAATGAGCAGTTCTTC. It encodes CASFDRNFNEQFF.

The DNA of the CDR3 is TGTGCCAGCAGCTTAGACGGGGGGACCCTCTACACTGAAGCTTTCTTT. Protein sequence: CASSLDGGTLYTEAFF. The chain employs TRBV7-6 and TRBJ1-1; D is possibly TRBD1 (5 bases). V was trimmed by 1 base and J by 3 bases, leaving 15 bases between them. The CDR3 spans 16 residues. Germline lookup yields CDR1 SGHVS and CDR2 FNYEAQ.

This rearrangement joins TRBV27 to TRBJ2-7; 8 nucleotides match TRBD2. The CDR3 totals 16 residues. Trimming cost V 0 bases and J 1 base; bases outside gene matches: 5. Germline CDR1 MNHEY, CDR2 SMNVEV (reference sequence). The CDR3 region has the DNA TGTGCCAGCAGTTTATCAAGCGGGAGAGGATCCTACGAGCAGTACTTC. Protein product: CASSLSSGRGSYEQYF.

The V call is TRBV18, the J call TRBJ2-7, with 8 positions matching TRBD1. Per the germline V gene, CDR1 is KGHSH and CDR2 is LQKENI. The CDR3 is 14 residues long. J gave up 5 bases and V 5 bases, and 8 bases lay outside the gene matches. The CDR3 here is CASSSRQGIHEQYV. The CDR3 DNA is TGTGCCAGCTCATCTAGACAGGGGATTCACGAGCAGTACGTC.

The chain joins TRBV23-1 to TRBJ2-6; tentative D call: TRBD2 (6 bases). TRBV23-1 is an ORF; its function is uncertain. V lost 0 bases, J lost 0 bases, and 12 bases lay in between. CDR3 length: 18 residues. The CDR3 coding sequence is TGCGCCAGCAGTCAATCGCGGGGATTTGACTCTGGGGCCAACGTCCTGACTTTC. Its translation is CASSQSRGFDSGANVLTF.

DNA of the CDR3: TGTGCCAGCGGGGGACTAGCGGGAGGAGGCAACAATGAGCAGTTCTTC. Translated, it gives CASGGLAGGGNNEQFF. This rearrangement joins TRBV7-9 to TRBJ2-1; 15 positions match TRBD2. Germline-derived CDR1 and CDR2 are SEHNR and FQNEAQ (reference sequence). V was clipped by 8 bases and J by 5 bases; unmatched bases: 7. The CDR3 is 16 amino acids.

This clone has more than one count but fewer than ten. This rearrangement joins TRBV4-3 to TRBJ2-7; 7 nucleotides align to TRBD2. J was trimmed by 6 bases and V by 1 base; bases with no gene match: 3. The CDR3 totals 13 residues. Germline V gene sequence: CDR1 LGHNA, CDR2 YSLEER. The CDR3 here is CASSQALAAEQYF. CDR3 nucleotides: TGCGCCAGCAGCCAAGCCCTAGCGGCCGAGCAGTACTTC.

The chain uses TRBV6-5 and TRBJ2-3; 9 bases line up with TRBD2. This CDR3 has 15 residues. CDR1 is MNHEY and CDR2 is SVGAGI in the germline V gene. With V trimmed by 6 bases and J by 1 base, 5 bases remained unmatched. CDR3 DNA: TGTGCCAGCAGGCGAGCGGGAGGACGCACAGATACGCAGTATTTT. This encodes CASRRAGGRTDTQYF.

V is TRBV6-6 and J is TRBJ2-7; 8 bases fit TRBD2. The V and J ends lost 5 bases and 3 bases, in that order; junction bases with no gene match: 9. This CDR3 region has 15 residues. The germline CDR1 and CDR2 sequences are MNHNY and SVGAGI (reference sequence). In nucleotides, the CDR3 is TGTGCCAGCAGTCACCTCGGACTAGCCGGCTACGAGCAGTACTTC. Its translation: CASSHLGLAGYEQYF.

The V gene is TRBV6-6, the J gene TRBJ1-5; D is unclear. The germline V gene has CDR1 MNHNY and CDR2 SVGAGI (reference sequence). The CDR3 has 13 residues. V lost 2 bases, J lost 5 bases, and 7 bases lay in between. CDR3 sequence reads: CASSYVADQPQHF. DNA of the CDR3: TGTGCCAGCAGTTACGTAGCTGATCAGCCCCAGCATTTT.

The chain links TRBV27 to TRBJ1-2; tentatively, D is TRBD1 (6 bases). Germline V gene lookup returns CDR1 MNHEY and CDR2 SMNVEV (reference sequence). The CDR3 covers 16 residues. The V end was cut by 2 bases, the J end by 5 bases, with 18 bases between. CDR3 residues: CASSLLVAGDRYGYTF. The DNA for the CDR3 is TGTGCCAGCAGTTTACTAGTGGCAGGGGATCGGTATGGCTACACCTTC.

J is TRBJ2-1 and V is TRBV5-1; tentative D call: TRBD2 (6 bases). The CDR3 is 15 amino acids. Germline CDR1 is SGHRS and CDR2 is YFSETQ. V lost 0 bases to trimming and J lost 14 bases, with 21 bases between them. The CDR3 DNA follows: TGCGCCAGCAGCTTGGGGGCCCGTCGGGGGACGGGTGAGTTCTTC. Encoded protein: CASSLGARRGTGEFF. The full variable domain, in which reference TRBV5-1 and TRBJ2-1 provide the parts outside the CDR3, is KAGVTQTPRYLIKTRGQQVTLSCSPISGHRSVSWYQQTPGQGLQFLFEYFSETQRNKGNFPGRFSGRQFSNSRSEMNVSTLELGDSALYLCASSLGARRGTGEFFGPGTRLTVL.

This sequence joins TRBV5-1 and TRBJ2-3; TRBD2 might be the D (5 bases). Trimming removed 4 bases from V and 2 bases from J, with 17 bases in between. There are 16 residues in the CDR3. Germline CDR1 SGHRS, CDR2 YFSETQ. DNA of the CDR3: TGCGCCAGCAGCCTCCGAGACTTGACTATCACAGATACGCAGTATTTT. This translates into CASSLRDLTITDTQYF.

The rearrangement joins TRBV9 to TRBJ2-3; a weak D match, TRBD1 (6 bases). V dropped 2 bases and J dropped 0 bases, with 10 bases sitting between them. CDR1 is SGDLS, CDR2 YYNGEE, per germline. This CDR3 comprises 15 residues. CDR3 DNA sequence: TGTGCCAGCAGCGTTGGGGGCTCTAGCACAGATACGCAGTATTTT. Protein sequence: CASSVGGSSTDTQYF.